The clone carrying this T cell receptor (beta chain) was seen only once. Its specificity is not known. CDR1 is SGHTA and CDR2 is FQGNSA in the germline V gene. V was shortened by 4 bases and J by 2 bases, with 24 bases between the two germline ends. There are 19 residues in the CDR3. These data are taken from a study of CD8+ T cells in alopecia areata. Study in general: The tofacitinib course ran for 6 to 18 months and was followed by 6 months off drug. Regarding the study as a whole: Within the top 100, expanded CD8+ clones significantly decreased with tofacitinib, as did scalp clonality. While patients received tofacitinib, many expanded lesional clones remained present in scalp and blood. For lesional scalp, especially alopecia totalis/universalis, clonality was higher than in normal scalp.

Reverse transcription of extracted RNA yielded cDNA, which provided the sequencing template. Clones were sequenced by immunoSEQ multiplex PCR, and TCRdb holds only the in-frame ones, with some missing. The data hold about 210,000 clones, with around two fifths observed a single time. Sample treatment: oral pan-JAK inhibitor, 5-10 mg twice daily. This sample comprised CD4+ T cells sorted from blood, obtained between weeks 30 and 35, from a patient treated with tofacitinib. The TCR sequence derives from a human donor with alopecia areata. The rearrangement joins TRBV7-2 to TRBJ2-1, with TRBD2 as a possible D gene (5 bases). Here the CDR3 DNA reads TGTGCCAGCAGCTCCAACTCATCGGGGTTCTTGGGGACCTACAATGAGCAGTTCTTC. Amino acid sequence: CASSSNSSGFLGTYNEQFF.